One and the same sample provided the 18 T cell receptor beta chains below, sequenced in a study of T cell repertoires in cytomegalovirus infection. MiXCR, run by TCRdb on the reads, gives a single entry per CDR3 protein. The table records 400,000 to 550,000 distinct CDR3 sequences, 10% to 12% of them present only once. The sample comprised PBMCs. The receptors here all came from a human donor in good health (CMV status not recorded). Some clones in this sample may be carry-over from other donors' samples.

The sample holds a few counts of this clonotype. The chain has TRBV4-2 and TRBJ1-2, with D uncertain. The V end was cut by 7 bases, the J end by 5 bases, with 20 bases between. The CDR3 runs to 15 residues. CDR1 and CDR2 (germline): LGHNA, YNFKEQ. The CDR3: CASTRRVDAEYGYTF. The CDR3 bases are TGTGCCAGCACCCGAAGAGTGGACGCCGAATATGGCTACACCTTC.

CDR3 coding DNA: TGTGCCAGCAGCCAAGGGGTGGCTGAGCAGTTCTTC. It encodes CASSQGVAEQFF. V and J are TRBV3-1 and TRBJ2-1; the D is unclear. CDR1 LGHDT and CDR2 YNNKEL come from the germline V gene (reference sequence). V was pared by 1 base and J by 9 bases, with 7 bases between. The CDR3 runs 12 residues.

Many counts were recorded for this clonotype. The V call is TRBV12-3 or TRBV12-4, the J call TRBJ1-2, with unresolved D. The V end was cut by 5 bases, the J end by 0 bases, with 4 bases between. CDR3 length: 12 residues. Written as DNA, the CDR3 is TGTGCCAGCAGTGCCACTAACTATGGCTACACCTTC. Its protein product is CASSATNYGYTF.

This clonotype was detected many times. CDR3 bases: TGTGCCAGCAGAGATCTAGCGGGAGGCTACGAGCAGTACTTC. Amino acid sequence: CASRDLAGGYEQYF. The chain joins TRBV7-3 to TRBJ2-7, with 11 bases lining up with TRBD2. The germline CDR1 and CDR2 sequences are SGHTA and FQGTGA. CDR3 length: 14 amino acids. Trimming cost V 6 bases and J 3 bases; bases outside gene matches: 4.

This clonotype was seen ten or more times. The rearrangement links TRBV7-6 to TRBJ2-7; D is undetermined. The germline gives CDR1 SGHVS, CDR2 FNYEAQ. The CDR3 runs 17 residues. Deletions cut 5 bases from V and 4 bases from J, with 24 bases between. CDR3 in amino acids: CASSPSFFRSTIYEQYF. The DNA of the CDR3 is TGTGCCAGCAGCCCCTCTTTTTTTCGGAGTACAATTTACGAGCAGTACTTC.

V and J are TRBV28 and TRBJ1-1; maybe TRBD1 (6 bases). The CDR3 covers 10 residues. V lost 8 bases, J lost 8 bases, and 9 bases lay in between. CDR1 is MDHEN and CDR2 is SYDVKM in the germline V gene. The CDR3 sequence: CASSDREAFF. The CDR3 region has the DNA TGTGCCAGCTCAGACAGGGAAGCTTTCTTT.

The chain joins TRBV2 to TRBJ1-5; a weak D match, TRBD1 (6 bases). This CDR3 has 15 amino acids. Germline assignment: CDR1 SNHLY and CDR2 FYNNEI. Trimming removed 4 bases at V and 1 base at J, with 11 bases between. This chain's CDR3 is CASSGTRGSNQPQHF. The CDR3, as DNA: TGTGCCAGCAGTGGGACCAGGGGAAGCAATCAGCCCCAGCATTTT.

This clonotype was seen at least ten times. V usage is TRBV12-3 or TRBV12-4 and J usage is TRBJ2-1; a weak D match, TRBD2 (6 bases). The V gene lost 8 bases and the J gene lost 7 bases, with 9 bases spanning the gap. The CDR3 contains 11 residues. In DNA, the CDR3 is TGTGCCAGCCTTGGGGGGAATGAGCAGTTCTTC. The encoded protein is CASLGGNEQFF.

The chain uses TRBV3-1 and TRBJ2-1; TRBD1 matches at 9 bases. V trimming: 6 bases; J trimming: 2 bases; junction bases outside the gene matches: 5. Germline lookup yields CDR1 LGHDT and CDR2 YNNKEL (reference sequence). The CDR3 runs to 15 residues. The CDR3 loop reads CASREDRGPYNEQFF. The DNA of the CDR3 is TGTGCCAGCAGGGAGGACAGGGGACCCTACAATGAGCAGTTCTTC.

This clonotype was counted ten times or more. V is TRBV20-1 and J is TRBJ1-1; 11 bases are shared with TRBD1. V lost 2 bases and J lost 1; bases outside the gene matches: 6. The germline gives CDR1 DFQATT, CDR2 SNEGSKA (reference sequence). CDR3 size: 16 residues. CDR3 DNA sequence: TGCAGTGCTAGACCAAGTGGGACAGGGGGGAACACTGAAGCTTTCTTT. Amino acid sequence: CSARPSGTGGNTEAFF.

This clonotype was counted at least ten times. The genes are TRBV5-1 and TRBJ1-1, with a possible D match to TRBD1 (5 bases). Germline CDR1 and CDR2: SGHRS and YFSETQ. Trimming took 3 bases from V and 3 from J, leaving 6 bases between them. This CDR3 spans 12 amino acids. CDR3 residues: CASSWGDTEAFF. The CDR3 DNA follows: TGCGCCAGCAGCTGGGGGGACACTGAAGCTTTCTTT.

This clonotype was seen more than once but under ten times. This rearrangement joins TRBV27 to TRBJ1-1; no reliable D call. Germline V lookup: CDR1 MNHEY, CDR2 SMNVEV (reference sequence). The length of the CDR3 is 13 residues. The V gene lost 0 bases and the J gene lost 4 bases, with 6 bases spanning the gap. The CDR3 DNA follows: TGTGCCAGCAGTTTATCGGTCGGCACTGAAGCTTTCTTT. Translation gives CASSLSVGTEAFF.

The chain couples TRBV7-9 to TRBJ1-2, with D tentatively TRBD1 (6 bases). The V end lost 7 bases, the J end lost 8 bases, and 20 bases lay between the germline ends. Germline V CDR1 and CDR2: SEHNR, FQNEAQ (reference sequence). This CDR3 region has 14 residues. The CDR3 coding sequence is TGTGCCAGCACCCCGGACGCACCGCAGGGGGGCTACACCTTC. As protein: CASTPDAPQGGYTF.

This clonotype was detected ten times or more. The rearrangement joins TRBV7-2 to TRBJ1-2, with D possibly being TRBD1 (6 bases). CDR1 is SGHTA and CDR2 is FQGNSA in the germline V gene. This CDR3 region has 15 residues. V gave up 1 base and J gave up 8 bases, with 17 bases separating them. The DNA for the CDR3 is TGTGCCAGCAGCTTAGAGAACAGGGCTGCTTGGGGCTACACCTTC. It codes for CASSLENRAAWGYTF.

This clonotype was seen repeatedly, ten times or more. V usage is TRBV19 and J usage is TRBJ1-1; 8 positions match TRBD1. The CDR3 has 13 amino acids. Per the germline V gene, CDR1 is LNHDA and CDR2 is SQIVND (reference sequence). V shed 9 bases, J shed 1 base, and the junction held 4 bases outside the gene matches. The CDR3, as DNA: TGTGCCAGAACCGGGACAGGGAACACTGAAGCTTTCTTT. Residues: CARTGTGNTEAFF.

In its sample, this clonotype was seen a few times. The genes are TRBV27 and TRBJ2-1, with 7 bases lining up with TRBD2. Germline V gives CDR1 MNHEY, CDR2 SMNVEV (reference sequence). The CDR3 is made up of 13 amino acids. V lost 7 bases to trimming and J lost 7 bases; unmatched junction nucleotides: 7. CDR3 nucleotides: TGTGCCAGCACCGGACTAGGTTTGAATGAGCAGTTCTTC. Its translation: CASTGLGLNEQFF.

At least ten counts were recorded for this clonotype. This sequence joins TRBV18 and TRBJ1-3; possible D gene TRBD1, 6 bases. Trimming left V 3 bases short and J 2 bases short, with 8 bases between. This CDR3 region has 14 residues. In germline, CDR1 is KGHSH, CDR2 LQKENI. The CDR3 region is CASSPAGAGNTIYF. In DNA form, the CDR3 reads TGTGCCAGCTCACCGGCAGGGGCTGGAAACACCATATATTTT.

This clonotype was recorded many times. The chain has TRBV11-1 and TRBJ2-7, with D unresolved. The CDR3 is made up of 13 amino acids. CDR1 is SGHAT and CDR2 is FQDESV in the germline V gene (reference sequence). V shed 0 bases and J shed 2 bases, with 5 bases lying between them. CDR3 amino acids: CASSLAMTYEQYF. The CDR3 DNA follows: TGTGCCAGCAGCTTAGCCATGACCTACGAGCAGTACTTC.